The 27 T cell receptor beta chains reported below all come from one sample, sequenced in a study of post-analysis software for immune sequencing data (dated by TCRdb to between 2015 and 2016). General study outcomes and caveats: Four or five TRBV segments, including TRBV5-6, TRBV5-1 and TRBV20-1, were significantly more frequent in patients than controls.

Their cognate antigens are unknown. Receptor libraries were prepared by PCR. The sequencer was an Illumina HiSeq 2500. To reduce PCR and sequencing biases, unique molecular identifiers were incorporated into the TCR beta cDNA libraries. The public reads were run again by TCRdb, first through fastp at Q25 and then through MiXCR, and only productive beta chains were kept. Here each entry gathers all rows of one CDR3 protein and keeps the most common genes and DNA. For this sample the table gives a few hundred thousand distinct CDR3 sequences, of which roughly 30% were detected only once. The ten largest clones represent roughly an eighth of the sample. The sequenced sample consisted of blood. Receptors originate from a girl between 10 and 17 years old with multiple sclerosis.

J is TRBJ2-1 and V is TRBV4-2; 9 nucleotides align to TRBD2. V was pared by 1 base and J by 4 bases, with 8 bases of the junction left unmatched. Germline V gene lookup returns CDR1 LGHNA and CDR2 YNFKEQ. The CDR3 contains 17 residues. CDR3 DNA: TGTGCCAGCAGCCAAGTCTCAGCGGGGGGAACTTACAATGAGCAGTTCTTC. Its translation is CASSQVSAGGTYNEQFF.

V is TRBV4-2 and J is TRBJ2-3; 8 positions match TRBD2. The CDR3 length is 18 residues. J gave up 0 bases and V 1 base, and 9 bases lay outside the gene matches. Germline-derived CDR1 and CDR2 are LGHNA and YNFKEQ. Here the CDR3 DNA reads TGTGCCAGCAGCCAAGTATTGCGGGGGGCCCCTAGCACAGATACGCAGTATTTT. Translation gives CASSQVLRGAPSTDTQYF.

The rearrangement uses TRBV7-9 and TRBJ1-2, with D possibly TRBD1 on 5 matching bases. CDR1 SEHNR and CDR2 FQNEAQ come from the germline V gene (reference sequence). CDR3 length: 17 residues. V shed 5 bases and J shed 0 bases, with 19 bases lying between them. The DNA for the CDR3 is TGTGCCAGCAGCCCTCTCGGGGGGGTATCGGCTAACTATGGCTACACCTTC. Protein product: CASSPLGGVSANYGYTF.

The gene calls are TRBV7-9 and TRBJ1-5, with TRBD1 matching over 8 bases. The length of the CDR3 is 17 residues. Per the germline V gene, CDR1 is SEHNR and CDR2 is FQNEAQ (reference sequence). With V trimmed by 6 bases and J by 1 base, 11 bases remained unmatched. CDR3 in amino acids: CASSRGQGSMSNQPQHF. CDR3 DNA sequence: TGTGCCAGCAGTAGAGGACAGGGTAGTATGAGCAATCAGCCCCAGCATTTT.

As for this clonotype: This may stem from a read error, because a much larger clone lies one nucleotide away. CDR3: CSGSDLNTQYF. The CDR3 DNA reads as TGCAGTGGGTCAGATCTGAATACGCAGTATTTT. The chain employs TRBV29-1 and TRBJ2-3; D call uncertain. This CDR3 region has 11 residues. The germline gives CDR1 SQVTM, CDR2 ANQGSEA.

A few counts support this clonotype. This chain links TRBV30 with TRBJ2-1; the D is unclear. Germline V lookup: CDR1 GTSNPN, CDR2 SVGIG (reference sequence). There are 11 residues in the CDR3. Trimming pared 2 bases from V and 7 bases from J, leaving 6 bases between. CDR3 region: CAWSLTNEQFF. CDR3 DNA sequence: TGTGCCTGGAGTTTGACAAATGAGCAGTTCTTC.

There are a few counts of this clonotype. V is TRBV4-1 and J is TRBJ1-1; a possible D gene is TRBD1 (5 bases). The germline V gene has CDR1 MGHRA and CDR2 YSYEKL. Trimming took off 4 bases at V and 6 bases at J, with 30 bases between the two ends. The CDR3 totals 19 residues. As DNA, the CDR3 is TGCGCCAGCAGCCTTTTAAAGTACGTGGGAGGGGAGAAAGAGGCTGAAGCTTTCTTT. Translating it yields CASSLLKYVGGEKEAEAFF.

The CDR3 is CSVERARNSETLYF. The CDR3 DNA sequence: TGCAGCGTTGAACGAGCTCGGAACTCAGAGACCCTGTACTTC. V and J are TRBV29-1 and TRBJ2-7; D is undetermined. The CDR3 totals 14 residues. The ends were cut back, 2 bases at V and 12 bases at J, with 23 bases in the middle. Germline loops: CDR1 SQVTM, CDR2 ANQGSEA.

In this sample, this clonotype turned up a few times. The chain links TRBV24-1 to TRBJ2-5; D gene uncertain. This CDR3 is built from 15 residues. Trimming took off 3 bases at V and 0 bases at J, with 10 bases between the two ends. The germline gives CDR1 KGHDR, CDR2 SFDVKD. CDR3 coding DNA: TGTGCCACCAGTGATCCGCTCAGGTACCAAGAGACCCAGTACTTC. Its protein product is CATSDPLRYQETQYF.

A word on this clonotype: Its ends do not fully match the called genes, so a read error is possible. The V call is TRBV7-8, the J call TRBJ1-1, with D possibly matching TRBD1 (6 bases). Per germline, CDR1 SGHVS and CDR2 FQNEAQ. The length of the CDR3 is 17 residues. CDR3 sequence: CASSFRTGLSGNTVAFF. In DNA form, the CDR3 reads TGTGCCAGCAGCTTTCGAACAGGGTTAAGTGGGAACACTGTAGCTTTCTTT.

The V call is TRBV2, the J call TRBJ1-1; 10 nucleotides align to TRBD1. V dropped 8 bases and J dropped 1; count of bases not matched to a gene: 1. This CDR3 is built from 13 residues. Germline CDR1 is SNHLY and CDR2 is FYNNEI. CDR3 loop: CASGDRGNTEAFF. CDR3 bases: TGTGCCAGCGGGGACAGGGGGAACACTGAAGCTTTCTTT. Complete variable domain (other parts from reference TRBV2 and TRBJ1-1): EPEVTQTPSHQVTQMGQEVILRCVPISNHLYFYWYRQILGQKVEFLVSFYNNEISEKSEIFDDQFSVERPDGSNFTLKIRSTKLEDSAMYFCASGDRGNTEAFFGQGTRLTVV.

The chain joins TRBV6-6 to TRBJ1-3; D is unclear. CDR1 MNHNY and CDR2 SVGAGI come from the germline V gene (reference sequence). The CDR3 loop spans 12 amino acids. With 4 bases removed from V and 7 bases from J, the gap between germline ends came to 8 bases. The CDR3 region is CASSLPGNTIYF. The DNA of the CDR3 is TGTGCCAGCAGTTTACCCGGGAACACCATATATTTT.

The chain uses TRBV7-9 and TRBJ2-1, with no clear D. The germline V gene encodes CDR1 SEHNR and CDR2 FQNEAQ (reference sequence). The CDR3 is 16 residues long. Trimming shortened V by 5 bases and J by 0 bases, and 14 bases separated the two germline ends. The CDR3 DNA reads as TGTGCCAGCAGCCCCAAGGGTTCCCGCTCCTACAATGAGCAGTTCTTC. It encodes CASSPKGSRSYNEQFF.

This clonotype turned up a few times. V usage is TRBV4-1 and J usage is TRBJ2-5, with D tentatively TRBD2 (6 bases). The J call is uncertain, as TRBJ2-7 better fits the DNA end. The germline V gene encodes CDR1 MGHRA and CDR2 YSYEKL. The CDR3 runs 15 residues. The CDR3 region is CASAREEGKGNEQYF. The CDR3 nucleotides are TGCGCCAGCGCTAGGGAGGAAGGAAAGGGCAACGAGCAGTACTTC.

This clonotype was observed a handful of times. This rearrangement joins TRBV7-9 to TRBJ2-4; 10 nucleotides match TRBD1. The J call is doubtful: the DNA matches TRBJ2-7 better. CDR1 and CDR2 from the germline V gene are SEHNR and FQNEAQ (reference sequence). This CDR3 contains 15 residues. This chain's CDR3 is CASSLTGQGSHEQYF. The CDR3 bases are TGTGCCAGCAGTCTAACGGGACAGGGGAGTCACGAGCAGTACTTC.

This chain connects TRBV29-1 to TRBJ2-7, with 9 bases matching TRBD1. The trim removed 5 bases at V and 0 bases at J, leaving 5 bases unmatched. The CDR3 consists of 14 residues. Germline V lookup: CDR1 SQVTM, CDR2 ANQGSEA. The CDR3 reads CSVYGTGSSYEQYF. CDR3 sequence (DNA): TGCAGCGTTTACGGGACAGGGAGCTCCTACGAGCAGTACTTC.

This clonotype was seen only once. V is TRBV12-3 or TRBV12-4 and J is TRBJ2-5; 9 nucleotides line up with TRBD1. The length of the CDR3 is 13 residues. J gave up 7 bases and V 6 bases, and 6 bases lay outside the gene matches. CDR3 nucleotides: TGTGCCAGCAGGGGGACAGGGAGAGGGACCCAGTACTTC. As protein: CASRGTGRGTQYF.

The genes are TRBV3-1 and TRBJ2-5, with D tentatively TRBD2 (5 bases). The CDR3 consists of 17 residues. Germline V CDR1 and CDR2: LGHDT, YNNKEL (reference sequence). Trimming removed 3 bases at V and 2 bases at J, with 19 bases between. The CDR3 protein is CASSQITGTSPQETQYF. The CDR3 nucleotides read TGTGCCAGCAGCCAGATAACCGGCACTAGTCCGCAAGAGACCCAGTACTTC.

This clonotype was detected only a few times. V gene TRBV20-1 combines with J gene TRBJ1-2; D gene ambiguous. The CDR3 is 13 amino acids. The germline gives CDR1 DFQATT, CDR2 SNEGSKA (reference sequence). Trimming pared 3 bases from V and 4 bases from J, leaving 12 bases between. CDR3 region: CSASSSGSYGYTF. In DNA form, the CDR3 reads TGCAGTGCTAGCTCTTCAGGTTCCTATGGCTACACCTTC.

The J gene is TRBJ2-3, the V gene TRBV9; D perhaps matches TRBD1 (5 bases). Trimming took off 0 bases at V and 2 bases at J, with 7 bases between the two ends. From germline, CDR1 is SGDLS and CDR2 YYNGEE. CDR3 length equals 14 residues. The CDR3 DNA is TGTGCCAGCAGCGTAGAGGGGTTCACAGATACGCAGTATTTT. Translating it yields CASSVEGFTDTQYF.

This clonotype was found many times. V is TRBV5-6 and J is TRBJ2-5, with TRBD2 matching 7 bases. CDR1 is SGHDT and CDR2 is YYEEEE in the germline V gene. The CDR3 runs to 16 residues. The V segment lost 4 bases and the J segment 2 bases; nucleotides outside the gene matches: 11. The CDR3 DNA reads TGTGCCAGCAGCGCTTTGGGCGGGGGAGGTCAAGAGACCCAGTACTTC. This encodes CASSALGGGGQETQYF.

The V gene is TRBV7-2, the J gene TRBJ1-5; D is perhaps TRBD1 (5 bases). Looked up from germline, CDR1 is SGHTA and CDR2 is FQGNSA. The V and J ends lost 1 base and 0 bases respectively, with 10 bases between them. The CDR3 has 16 amino acids. CDR3 in amino acids: CASSLEGPTSNQPQHF. The CDR3 region has the DNA TGTGCCAGCAGCTTAGAGGGACCCACTAGCAATCAGCCCCAGCATTTT.

The genes are TRBV13 and TRBJ2-7, with D unresolved. The germline V gene encodes CDR1 PRHDT and CDR2 FYEKMQ (reference sequence). V lost 4 bases and J lost 3, with 7 bases in between. The CDR3 covers 12 residues. As DNA, the CDR3 is TGTGCCAGCAGCTCTAGATACTACGAGCAGTACTTC. It translates to CASSSRYYEQYF.

This chain joins TRBV12-3 or TRBV12-4 and TRBJ2-7; a weak D match, TRBD1 (7 bases). The CDR3 is made up of 14 amino acids. Deletions cut 8 bases from V and 2 bases from J, with 16 bases between. CDR3 coding DNA: TGTGCCAGCCCAGGGGGGACACGAACCTACGAGCAGTACTTC. This codes for CASPGGTRTYEQYF.

The chain carries TRBV3-1 and TRBJ1-5; the D gene is possibly TRBD1 (5 bases). Germline values: CDR1 LGHDT, CDR2 YNNKEL (reference sequence). V was shortened by 1 base and J by 3 bases, with 10 bases between the two germline ends. The CDR3 contains 15 residues. The CDR3 here is CASSQGFGANQPQHF. In DNA, the CDR3 is TGTGCCAGCAGCCAAGGGTTCGGGGCCAATCAGCCCCAGCATTTT. The variable domain in full, with the rest retrieved from reference TRBV3-1 and TRBJ1-5, is DTAVSQTPKYLVTQMGNDKSIKCEQNLGHDTMYWYKQDSKKFLKIMFSYNNKELIINETVPNRFSPKSPDKAHLNLHINSLELGDSAVYFCASSQGFGANQPQHFGDGTRLSIL.

This rearrangement joins TRBV4-1 to TRBJ2-5, with D perhaps TRBD2 (5 bases). The DNA matches TRBJ2-7 better at its end, which makes the J call doubtful. The germline V gene has CDR1 MGHRA and CDR2 YSYEKL. This CDR3 has 17 residues. The CDR3 DNA is TGCGCCAGCAGCCAAGAAAAGGTGGACTCTCTTTTCGACGAGCAGTACTTC. Protein: CASSQEKVDSLFDEQYF.

The rearrangement links TRBV28 to TRBJ2-1; tentatively, D is TRBD1 or TRBD2 (5 bases each). CDR1 and CDR2 from the germline V gene are MDHEN and SYDVKM. The CDR3 is 10 amino acids. V gave up 11 bases and J gave up 14 bases, with 16 bases separating them. The CDR3 here is CAASGDLEFF. The CDR3 bases are TGTGCCGCTTCTGGGGACCTGGAGTTCTTC.